Listed below are T cell receptor beta chains from one sample, sequenced in a study of radiation and T cells in renal cell carcinoma. Using immunoSEQ multiplex PCR, the repertoire was profiled, and TCRdb retains in-frame clones only, with some absent. The data hold about 130,000 clones, with around 83% observed a single time. Specimen: blood, collected from a patient whose treatment included radiotherapy and nephrectomy. These receptor sequences come from a woman aged 60 to 75 with renal cell carcinoma. Both conserved end residues are part of each CDR3. The D gene is left open where the match is weak. Size tells how often a clone was seen (once, few, many) or the class of an expanded clone, and some rows leave it out.

clone_size	v_call	j_call	d_call	cdr3_length	cdr3_nt	cdr3_aa
NA	TRBV28	TRBJ2-2	TRBD2	18	TGTGCCAGCAGTTTATTCCTTGGGACTAGCGGGGTTGGCGGGGAGCTGTTTTTT	CASSLFLGTSGVGGELFF
NA	TRBV18	TRBJ1-5	NA	13	TGTGCCAGCGCTGGACCGGAGAATCAGCCCCAGCATTTT	CASAGPENQPQHF
NA	TRBV9	TRBJ1-3	TRBD1	16	TGTGCCAGCAGCCTTAGACAGGGGGCGCGAGGAAACACCATATATTTT	CASSLRQGARGNTIYF
NA	TRBV5-6	TRBJ2-7	TRBD2	16	TGTGCCAGCAGCTTGGATAGCGGGAGGCCTTCCTACGAGCAGTACTTC	CASSLDSGRPSYEQYF
NA	TRBV5-1	TRBJ2-7	NA	13	TGCGCCAGCAGCTTGACAGGTGAGGGCGAGCAGTACTTC	CASSLTGEGEQYF
NA	TRBV7-9	TRBJ1-1	NA	14	TGTGCCAGCAGCTTGGCCGGGGGCATCACTGAAGCTTTCTTT	CASSLAGGITEAFF
NA	TRBV25-1	TRBJ2-7	NA	14	TGTGCCAGCAGCCTTGGGGGTAGCGGATACGAGCAGTACTTC	CASSLGGSGYEQYF
once	TRBV29-1	TRBJ1-2	NA	15	TGCAGCGTCTCATCAGCGGAGCTCATGCTTATTGGCTACACCTTC	CSVSSAELMLIGYTF
NA	TRBV4-2	TRBJ2-1	NA	16	TGTGCCAGCAGCCAGGGTGGGAGAGTCTCCTACAATGAGCAGTTCTTC	CASSQGGRVSYNEQFF
NA	TRBV19	TRBJ1-2	NA	13	TGTGCCAGTCAAAGGGATCGGAACTATGGCTACACCTTC	CASQRDRNYGYTF